Sequencing of this T cell receptor (beta chain) was carried out in a study of shared clonotypes between healthy human individuals. Method: immunoSEQ multiplex PCR; TCRdb's copy keeps in-frame clones and lacks some. The sample consists of 760,000 or so clones, roughly 96% of them appearing once. Terminally differentiated effector memory CD45RA+ cells were excluded from the naive CD8 cells, which were CD45RO-negative and positively selected for CCR7. Trimming took 4 bases from V and 4 from J; bases not matched to a gene: 8. The CDR3 is made up of 15 amino acids. From germline, CDR1 is SGHAT and CDR2 FQNNGV.

Source material: naive CD8+ T cells sorted from blood. The chain links TRBV11-2 to TRBJ2-3; the match to TRBD1 covers 7 bases. This clonotype was sampled from a man aged 30 to 39 in good health. CDR3 nucleotide sequence: TGTGCCAGCAGCTATCGAGGCAGGGGGTCAGATACGCAGTATTTT. Translated, it gives CASSYRGRGSDTQYF.